Here is one T cell receptor beta chain with its context. Antigen unknown. Original data processing: Patients' Tregs yielded 5.8x10^4 or so distinct TCRbeta sequences; donors' 9.56x10^4. The data were produced by immunoSEQ multiplex PCR, yet TCRdb's version contains in-frame clones alone and is incomplete. The V and J calls and the clone size are those of that table, but D and trimming were determined from the DNA. The data show approximately 24,000 clones, about 92% seen once. The data were obtained in a study of B cell selection in AIRE deficiency. General study results and limits: Patient Tconv cells held 25% to 35% of Treg sequences shared by healthy donors. CDR3s were shorter in shared Treg sequences, reflecting few non-templated nucleotide insertions.

The regulatory T cell sort gate was CD4+CD25hiCD127low/negative. Healthy unrelated donors supplied the control samples. The CDR3 has 16 amino acids. Germline V gene sequence: CDR1 ENHRY, CDR2 SYGVKD. Trimming at V came to 5 bases and at J to 9 bases, leaving 9 bases not matched to a gene. The J gene is TRBJ1-6, the V gene TRBV10-3; 11 positions match TRBD1. Source material: CD4+CD25+ Tregs sorted from PBMCs. The receptor was isolated from a human donor in good health. CDR3 coding DNA: TGTGCCATCAGTTCCGAACCCGGGACAGGGGGTTCACCCCTCCACTTT. Translating gives CAISSEPGTGGSPLHF.